The clone carrying this T cell receptor beta chain was found a few times. The antigen is not known. This specimen comes from a study of identical twins. Study-wide findings and caveats: Out-of-frame alpha sequences shared by twins were enriched for low generation probability. While abundant cord blood beta clonotypes carried fewer insertions, memory repertoires showed no such pattern. Beta out-of-frame sequences showed weaker excess twin sharing.

Via MiXCR, TCRdb re-called the 5' RACE reads, giving one row per CDR3 protein. The data contain approximately 600,000 distinct CDR3 sequences, just over 7% of them seen just once; the ten biggest clones take up over 1.5%. The CDR3 spans 16 residues. Unmatched junction bases numbered 9, after V lost 5 bases and J lost 6 bases. The same data also contributed to another study, on yellow fever vaccine responses in identical twins.

The receptor was derived from a woman aged 18-35 years in good health. Sequencing was performed on PBMCs. This rearrangement joins TRBV12-3 or TRBV12-4 to TRBJ2-2, with 10 bases that match TRBD1. DNA for the CDR3: TGTGCCAGCAGTCCACCCACCGGGACAGGGGCCGGGGAGCTGTTTTTT. Its translation is CASSPPTGTGAGELFF.